This T cell receptor beta chain was recovered during a study of T and B cells in COVID-19 patients. Background on the study: Critical illness requiring mechanical ventilation or extracorporeal membrane oxygenation affected about 65% of the 20 active-infection patients.

Blood genomic DNA input for TRB amplification was about 240-500 ng. Multiplex PCR with BIOMED2 TRB-A/B primer pools amplified TRB rearrangements. MiXCR, applied by TCRdb to the multiplex PCR reads, yields one record per CDR3 protein. The data show roughly 8,100 distinct CDR3 sequences, about 28% seen once. Trimming stripped 9 bases from V and 4 bases from J, with 13 bases between. Germline V gene lookup returns CDR1 LNHDA and CDR2 SQIVND (reference sequence). The CDR3 consists of 14 residues. The genes are TRBV19 and TRBJ1-6; D is possibly TRBD1 (5 bases). Sample: blood. The clonotype comes from a human donor with active COVID-19. The CDR3 DNA follows: TGTGCCAGCAGCCAGGGACCATATAATTCACCCCTCCACTTT. It is translated as CASSQGPYNSPLHF. Full variable domain (remainder filled in from reference TRBV19 and TRBJ1-6): DGGITQSPKYLFRKEGQNVTLSCEQNLNHDAMYWYRQDPGQGLRLIYYSQIVNDFQKGDIAEGYSVSREKKESFPLTVTSAQKNPTAFYLCASSQGPYNSPLHFGNGTRLTVT.